Shown below are 31 T cell receptor beta chains from a single sample sequenced in a study of regulatory T cells in long-lasting Graves disease. As to time point: persistent/refractory GD, antithyroid drugs over 5 years with positive TRAb. The TCR library was prepared using RNA isolated from PBMCs. iRepertoire HTBI primers and Arm-PCR of CDR3 regions built TCR beta libraries. TCRdb analysed the multiplex PCR reads with MiXCR anew, one entry per CDR3 protein. The data hold 700,000 or so distinct CDR3 sequences, with around 30% observed a single time. The sequencing here drew on peripheral blood mononuclear cells (PBMCs), taken when the disease was refractory, from a patient treated with antithyroid drugs. The origin of the receptors is a female donor with Graves disease.

This clonotype was counted many times. The chain uses TRBV28 and TRBJ1-2; 7 bases are shared with TRBD1. CDR1 MDHEN and CDR2 SYDVKM come from the germline V gene. J lost 1 base, V lost 3 bases, and 2 bases had no gene match. The CDR3 length is 14 residues. The CDR3 here is CASSFGTVNYGYTF. In DNA form, the CDR3 reads TGTGCCAGCAGTTTCGGGACAGTTAACTATGGCTACACCTTC.

This clonotype has ten or more counts. The chain uses TRBV2 and TRBJ1-4; D possibly corresponds to TRBD1 (5 bases). Trimming stripped 6 bases from V and 14 bases from J, with 13 bases between. Germline-derived CDR1 and CDR2 are SNHLY and FYNNEI. CDR3 length: 11 amino acids. The CDR3 DNA is TGTGCCAGCAGGCAGGGAAAGAGGCTGTTTTTT. Protein: CASRQGKRLFF.

This clonotype was counted only a few times. The chain links TRBV12-3 or TRBV12-4 to TRBJ1-5, with TRBD1 matching over 8 bases. V shed 6 bases, J shed 2 bases, and the junction held 3 bases outside the gene matches. The CDR3 has 14 amino acids. The CDR3 sequence: CASRDREGNQPQHF. The CDR3 coding sequence is TGTGCCAGCAGGGACAGGGAAGGCAATCAGCCCCAGCATTTT.

The CDR3 region has the DNA TGCAGTGCCACACCCGGGGACAATAGGTATGGCTACACCTTC. Its translation is CSATPGDNRYGYTF. V and J are TRBV20-1 and TRBJ1-2; maybe TRBD1 (6 bases). CDR1 DFQATT and CDR2 SNEGSKA come from the germline V gene (reference sequence). V gave up 6 bases and J gave up 5 bases, with 19 bases separating them. The CDR3 is 14 amino acids.

The rearrangement joins TRBV28 to TRBJ1-2, with D unclear. CDR3 length equals 14 residues. V was trimmed by 5 bases and J by 5 bases, leaving 15 bases between them. Germline CDR1 is MDHEN and CDR2 is SYDVKM. CDR3 loop: CASSLPKELYGYTF. The CDR3 region has the DNA TGTGCCAGCAGTCTTCCGAAAGAACTTTATGGCTACACCTTC.

This clonotype has just a few counts. The chain combines TRBV19 with TRBJ1-1, with TRBD1 matching over 7 bases. CDR1 and CDR2 (germline): LNHDA, SQIVND (reference sequence). The trim removed 7 bases at V and 0 bases at J, leaving 8 bases unmatched. The CDR3 sequence is 15 residues long. The CDR3 DNA follows: TGTGCCAGTAAACAGGGGCTCCCAGTGAACACTGAAGCTTTCTTT. Translation gives CASKQGLPVNTEAFF.

The table lists this clonotype with a few counts. V is TRBV3-1 and J is TRBJ1-1, with D perhaps TRBD1 (5 bases). The V gene's germline CDR1 is LGHDT and CDR2 YNNKEL (reference sequence). The ends were cut back, 5 bases at V and 1 base at J, with 14 bases in the middle. The CDR3 is 15 residues long. The CDR3 DNA is TGTGCCAGCAGCTCGGGACGCAGGCGGAACACTGAAGCTTTCTTT. As protein: CASSSGRRRNTEAFF.

The chain is built from TRBV20-1 and TRBJ1-4; D not resolved. The germline V and J ends were trimmed by 4 bases and 2 bases, with 8 bases remaining between them. Looked up from germline, CDR1 is DFQATT and CDR2 is SNEGSKA (reference sequence). CDR3 length: 13 amino acids. The CDR3 sequence: CSANGRTNEKLFF. The CDR3, as DNA: TGCAGTGCTAACGGGAGGACTAATGAAAAACTGTTTTTT.

This clonotype has a count of ten or more. The chain carries TRBV27 and TRBJ1-2; D not resolved. Deletions cut 3 bases from V and 2 bases from J, with 7 bases between. CDR3 length equals 13 residues. CDR1 and CDR2 from the germline V gene are MNHEY and SMNVEV (reference sequence). For the CDR3, the DNA is TGTGCCAGCAGTTTCAGGATGAACTATGGCTACACCTTC. Translating gives CASSFRMNYGYTF.

This clonotype appeared many times. Here the CDR3 DNA reads TGTGCCAGCAGACCGGACAGCCGCACATATGGCTACACCTTC. It codes for CASRPDSRTYGYTF. V gene TRBV2 combines with J gene TRBJ1-2; tentative D call: TRBD1 (6 bases). Germline assignment: CDR1 SNHLY and CDR2 FYNNEI. The CDR3 spans 14 residues. Trimming shortened V by 6 bases and J by 5 bases, and 16 bases separated the two germline ends.

The chain combines TRBV4-1 with TRBJ2-7; D is uncertain. Germline CDR1 is MGHRA and CDR2 is YSYEKL. The length of the CDR3 is 16 residues. Trimming removed 0 bases at V and 0 bases at J, with 12 bases between. The CDR3 protein is CASSQDYPGSSYEQYF. In DNA form, the CDR3 reads TGCGCCAGCAGCCAAGATTACCCCGGCAGCTCCTACGAGCAGTACTTC.

This clonotype was found a few times. The V and J genes are TRBV19 and TRBJ1-4, with 10 nucleotides matching TRBD1. Germline trimming cut 5 bases from V and 6 bases from J; bases unmatched to any gene: 6. Per germline, CDR1 LNHDA and CDR2 SQIVND (reference sequence). CDR3 length: 15 amino acids. CDR3 protein: CASSSWDRGYEKLFF. The CDR3 nucleotides read TGTGCCAGTAGTTCGTGGGACAGGGGTTATGAAAAACTGTTTTTT. The variable domain in full, completed from reference TRBV19 and TRBJ1-4, reads DGGITQSPKYLFRKEGQNVTLSCEQNLNHDAMYWYRQDPGQGLRLIYYSQIVNDFQKGDIAEGYSVSREKKESFPLTVTSAQKNPTAFYLCASSSWDRGYEKLFFGSGTQLSVL.

This CDR3 reads CASRGLAEETQYF. In nucleotides, the CDR3 is TGTGCCAGCAGGGGACTAGCGGAAGAGACCCAGTACTTC. V usage is TRBV27 and J usage is TRBJ2-5, with TRBD2 matching 11 bases. Per the germline V gene, CDR1 is MNHEY and CDR2 is SMNVEV (reference sequence). The J segment lost 3 bases and the V segment lost 6 bases, leaving 0 bases of the junction unmatched. The CDR3 is made up of 13 amino acids.

The chain combines TRBV7-8 with TRBJ1-2; weak D call: TRBD1 (6 bases). The length of the CDR3 is 15 residues. Germline CDR1 and CDR2: SGHVS and FQNEAQ. V lost 1 base, J lost 0 bases, and 9 bases lay in between. The CDR3 here is CASSLGDIANYGYTF. CDR3 coding DNA: TGTGCCAGCAGCTTAGGGGACATAGCTAACTATGGCTACACCTTC. Combining the CDR3 with reference TRBV7-8 and TRBJ1-2 gives the whole variable domain GAGVSQSPRYKVAKRGQDVALRCDPISGHVSLFWYQQALGQGPEFLTYFQNEAQLDKSGLPSDRFFAERPEGSVSTLKIQRTQQEDSAVYLCASSLGDIANYGYTFGSGTRLTVV.

This clonotype has more than one count but fewer than ten. This sequence joins TRBV11-2 and TRBJ1-2; TRBD1 aligns across 7 bases. The CDR3 length is 14 residues. The junction had 12 bases not matched to a gene; V was cut back by 6 bases and J by 8 bases. Germline CDR1 reads SGHAT; CDR2 reads FQNNGV. CDR3 sequence (DNA): TGTGCCAGCAGGGTTACAGGGGAGGCTGGCGGCTACACCTTC. This codes for CASRVTGEAGGYTF.

The V gene is TRBV24-1, the J gene TRBJ2-2; D remains ambiguous. The CDR3 runs to 15 residues. Germline lookup yields CDR1 KGHDR and CDR2 SFDVKD. V was pared by 4 bases and J by 1 base, with 9 bases between. CDR3 sequence (DNA): TGTGCCACCAGTGACTACCCTGAGAACACCGGGGAGCTGTTTTTT. Encoded protein: CATSDYPENTGELFF.

In this sample, this clonotype turned up a few times. The V gene is TRBV20-1, the J gene TRBJ1-1; no clear D. Per germline, CDR1 DFQATT and CDR2 SNEGSKA (reference sequence). This CDR3 spans 14 amino acids. The V end was cut by 2 bases, the J end by 4 bases, with 14 bases between. The CDR3 reads CSARQWVSGTEAFF. The DNA of the CDR3 is TGCAGTGCTAGACAATGGGTTTCGGGCACTGAAGCTTTCTTT.

The rearrangement links TRBV20-1 to TRBJ1-4; D remains ambiguous. V lost 4 bases, J lost 0 bases, and 9 bases lay in between. The CDR3 is 14 amino acids. Looked up from germline, CDR1 is DFQATT and CDR2 is SNEGSKA (reference sequence). The CDR3 loop is CSATPLATNEKLFF. CDR3 coding DNA: TGCAGTGCTACGCCTCTTGCAACTAATGAAAAACTGTTTTTT.

The V call is TRBV12-5, the J call TRBJ1-5; D unresolved. Trimming pared 3 bases from V and 8 bases from J, leaving 5 bases between. Germline-derived CDR1 and CDR2 are LGHNT and FRNRAP. CDR3 length: 11 residues. The CDR3 reads CASGFLEPQHF. CDR3 sequence (DNA): TGTGCTAGTGGTTTTCTGGAGCCCCAGCATTTT.

This clonotype came up a few times. This chain links TRBV20-1 with TRBJ1-1; D may be TRBD1 (6 bases). V lost 7 bases and J 11 bases, leaving 17 bases between the germline ends. The CDR3 spans 11 residues. The germline V gene encodes CDR1 DFQATT and CDR2 SNEGSKA (reference sequence). This chain's CDR3 is CSVDPGAAAFF. The CDR3 bases are TGCAGTGTTGACCCGGGGGCCGCGGCTTTCTTT.

This clonotype was seen a few times. This chain links TRBV6-1 with TRBJ2-7; D unclear. The CDR3 consists of 15 residues. The V end lost 0 bases, the J end lost 2 bases, and 11 bases lay between the germline ends. Per germline, CDR1 MNHNS and CDR2 SASEGT. The CDR3 sequence is CASSEALQQTYEQYF. CDR3 nucleotide sequence: TGTGCCAGCAGTGAAGCGCTTCAACAGACCTACGAGCAGTACTTC.

This sequence joins TRBV30 and TRBJ1-5; 9 bases match TRBD1. The germline gives CDR1 GTSNPN, CDR2 SVGIG (reference sequence). V shed 3 bases, J shed 6 bases, and the junction held 9 bases outside the gene matches. CDR3 length: 15 residues. CDR3 DNA sequence: TGTGCCTGGAGGAGAGGACAGGGGAAGGGTCAGCCCCAGCATTTT. Translated: CAWRRGQGKGQPQHF.

The rearrangement uses TRBV11-2 and TRBJ2-2, with TRBD2 matching 10 bases. The CDR3 runs 19 residues. CDR1 is SGHAT and CDR2 is FQNNGV in the germline V gene. After removal of 1 base from V and 6 bases from J, the junction contained 14 bases not matched to a gene. CDR3 bases: TGTGCCAGCAGCTTAGTTTGGCCAGCGGGAGGGCCGAGCGCCGGGGAGCTGTTTTTT. It codes for CASSLVWPAGGPSAGELFF.

This clonotype was observed a handful of times. This sequence joins TRBV7-3 and TRBJ1-2, with 10 bases aligning to TRBD1. After removal of 8 bases from V and 6 bases from J, the junction contained 9 bases not matched to a gene. CDR1 is SGHTA, CDR2 FQGTGA, per germline. The CDR3 covers 14 residues. The CDR3 loop is CASSEGTGADGYTF. CDR3 DNA: TGTGCCAGCTCGGAGGGGACAGGGGCGGATGGCTACACCTTC.

The V gene is TRBV18, the J gene TRBJ1-1; the match to TRBD1 covers 10 bases. The CDR3 length is 15 residues. After removal of 2 bases from V and 3 bases from J, the junction contained 3 bases not matched to a gene. CDR1 is KGHSH and CDR2 is LQKENI in the germline V gene. DNA for the CDR3: TGTGCCAGCTCACCAGGACAGGGGGGCTACACTGAAGCTTTCTTT. This codes for CASSPGQGGYTEAFF.

CDR3: CASSLRLGQVNTEAFF. The CDR3 nucleotides read TGTGCCAGCAGCTTGCGACTGGGACAGGTGAACACTGAAGCTTTCTTT. The chain uses TRBV5-4 and TRBJ1-1; 8 nucleotides align to TRBD1. From germline, CDR1 is SGHNT and CDR2 YYREEE (reference sequence). This CDR3 is built from 16 residues. V lost 1 base, J lost 0 bases, and 5 bases stayed unmatched.

This clonotype was seen only a few times. The CDR3 DNA sequence: TGCAGTGCTAGAGATCGGGGGGGACAGGGGCTGTTGGGCACTGAAGCTTTCTTT. It yields the protein CSARDRGGQGLLGTEAFF. The genes are TRBV20-1 and TRBJ1-1; 10 positions match TRBD1. This CDR3 is 18 amino acids long. Germline CDR1 reads DFQATT; CDR2 reads SNEGSKA (reference sequence). Trimming took 0 bases from V and 4 from J; bases not matched to a gene: 14.

The chain recombines TRBV4-1 with TRBJ1-5, with 8 positions matching TRBD1. The CDR3 loop spans 16 amino acids. V gave up 0 bases and J gave up 5 bases; unmatched junction bases: 6. Germline V gives CDR1 MGHRA, CDR2 YSYEKL. The CDR3 sequence: CASSQDGRGQDQPQHF. The CDR3 DNA reads TGCGCCAGCAGCCAAGATGGCAGGGGGCAAGATCAGCCCCAGCATTTT.

This clonotype was picked up a small number of times. V is TRBV11-3 and J is TRBJ2-2; D perhaps matches TRBD2 (6 bases). The germline V and J ends were trimmed by 5 bases and 5 bases, with 15 bases remaining between them. The germline V gene has CDR1 SGHNT and CDR2 YENEEA. The CDR3 consists of 15 residues. CDR3 DNA: TGTGCCAGCAGCCGGACTATGGGGCCGACCGGGGAGCTGTTTTTT. Translating gives CASSRTMGPTGELFF.

The rearrangement links TRBV25-1 to TRBJ2-7; TRBD2 aligns across 8 bases. CDR3 length: 13 amino acids. Germline lookup yields CDR1 MGHDK and CDR2 SYGVNS. V lost 5 bases, J lost 7 bases, and 7 bases stayed unmatched. The CDR3 region is CASSPGRAQEQYF. DNA of the CDR3: TGTGCCAGCAGTCCCGGGAGGGCTCAGGAGCAGTACTTC.

V and J are TRBV6-2 or TRBV6-3 and TRBJ2-7, with 8 bases matching TRBD2. V lost 4 bases to trimming and J lost 6 bases; unmatched junction nucleotides: 17. The CDR3 extends over 17 amino acids. Germline CDR1 is MNHEY and CDR2 is SVGEGT. CDR3 amino acids: CASSSGTRVRLCREQYF. The DNA of the CDR3 is TGTGCCAGCAGTTCCGGGACTAGGGTTCGACTTTGCCGCGAGCAGTACTTC.